The sequence of this TCR beta chain was determined in a study of T cell clonotyping in hematopoietic cell transplantation. This CDR3 spans 19 amino acids. Per germline, CDR1 MGHRA and CDR2 YSYEKL. The V segment lost 0 bases and the J segment 3 bases; nucleotides outside the gene matches: 16. Assay: immunoSEQ multiplex PCR; the TCRdb copy retains only in-frame clones and omits some. The profile shows 15,000 to 20,000 clones, about 83% of them singletons. As for time point: recipient sample about 28 days before transplant, after cytoreduction. The specimen was peripheral blood mononuclear cells, collected before stem cell transplant. The V and J genes are TRBV4-1 and TRBJ2-7; 8 nucleotides match TRBD2. This clonotype originated in a man aged 50 to 60 with acute myeloid leukemia. Some clones in this sample may be carry-over from other donors' samples. CDR3 DNA: TGCGCCAGCAGCCAAGAGGTGCGGGGGGCTATACGCTCACTCTACGAGCAGTACTTC. Amino acid sequence: CASSQEVRGAIRSLYEQYF.